The rows below give T cell receptor beta chains drawn from one sample of a study of shared clonotypes between healthy human individuals. Method: immunoSEQ multiplex PCR; TCRdb's copy keeps in-frame clones and lacks some. The sample contains some 660,000 clones, roughly 73% of which appear only once. The sequencing input was memory CD4+ T cells sorted from blood. Source of these receptors: a woman aged 25-40 years in good health. CDR3s include the opening cysteine and the closing phenylalanine or tryptophan.

TRBV10-3,TRBJ2-1,CAISESRASGDHNEQFF
TRBV5-4,TRBJ1-1,CASSVSWTGVATNTEAFF
TRBV19,TRBJ1-2,CASSLQNTNYGYTF
TRBV11-3,TRBJ2-2,CASSKLSGGVSTGELFF
TRBV28,TRBJ1-5,CASDKAGGGQPQHF
TRBV27,TRBJ2-1,CASSLDRRAPNEQFF
TRBV4-1,TRBJ1-5,CASSQPIQGNQPQHF
TRBV10-3,TRBJ2-3,CAISESDSTDTQYF
TRBV14,TRBJ2-7,CASSQGVGGSYEQYF
TRBV10-2,TRBJ1-2,CASKWENSGNYGYTF
TRBV27,TRBJ1-2,CASSLFGDQDRGKYGYTF
TRBV25-1,TRBJ2-1,CASSALAGGYNEQFF
TRBV11-2,TRBJ2-7,CASSPRRLSYEQYF
TRBV10-2,TRBJ2-7,CASSEIGWGEQYF
TRBV5-8,TRBJ2-2,CASSSAGRPTGELFF
TRBV29-1,TRBJ2-1,CSVEEGPTGSPYNEQFF
TRBV30,TRBJ2-7,CAWRRGQDDEQYF
TRBV19,TRBJ1-1,CASRLRGRSTEAFF
TRBV2,TRBJ1-1,CASSEQGGYTEAFF
TRBV7-9,TRBJ2-2,CASSLHLGDFSKELFF
TRBV4-1,TRBJ1-5,CASSQVVAGGNQPQHF
TRBV28,TRBJ1-3,CASSRRHRNRWPPRNTIYF